Sequencing of this TCR beta chain was carried out in a study of T cell responses to AZD1222 COVID-19 vaccine. In the study overall: Whether given at about 4 or about 12 weeks, second doses were pooled. Whole-study results and caveats: Targets within unmutated variant regions were reportedly found for nearly half of spike-specific TCRs. Repertoires were collected only later (after the peak T cell response had occurred).

Remarks on this clone: Its target is unknown.

Germline trimming cut 5 bases from V and 5 bases from J; bases unmatched to any gene: 16. The germline CDR1 and CDR2 sequences are LNHDA and SQIVND (reference sequence). The CDR3 covers 19 residues. Sequenced by immunoSEQ multiplex PCR; TCRdb stores in-frame clones only, minus some. The data hold roughly 170,000 clones, with roughly 88% observed a single time. This sequence was found in an adult in good health. The sample here was peripheral blood, taken on day 0 of AZD1222 vaccination. The chain links TRBV19 to TRBJ2-2, with 11 bases lining up with TRBD2. CDR3 protein: CASSPRGGVAGGRTGELFF. The CDR3 coding sequence is TGTGCCAGTAGTCCCCGAGGGGGGGTAGCGGGAGGGCGGACCGGGGAGCTGTTTTTT.